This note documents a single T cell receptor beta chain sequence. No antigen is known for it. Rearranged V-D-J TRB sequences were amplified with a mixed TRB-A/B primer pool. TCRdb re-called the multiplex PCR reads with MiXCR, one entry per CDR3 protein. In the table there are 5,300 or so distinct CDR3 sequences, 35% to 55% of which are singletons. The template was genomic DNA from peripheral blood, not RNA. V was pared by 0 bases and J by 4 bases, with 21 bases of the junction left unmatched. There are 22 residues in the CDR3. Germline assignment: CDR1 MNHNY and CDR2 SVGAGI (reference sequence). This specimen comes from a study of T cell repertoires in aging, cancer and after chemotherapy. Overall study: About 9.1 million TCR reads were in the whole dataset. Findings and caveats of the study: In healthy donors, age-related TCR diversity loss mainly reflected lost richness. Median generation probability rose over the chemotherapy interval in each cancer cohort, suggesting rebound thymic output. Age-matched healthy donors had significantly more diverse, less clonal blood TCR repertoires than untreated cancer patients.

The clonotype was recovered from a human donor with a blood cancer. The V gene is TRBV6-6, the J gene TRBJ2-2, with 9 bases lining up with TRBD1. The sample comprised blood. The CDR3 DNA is TGTGCCAGCAGTTACTCCTTACTCCCTCAAAAGAAGACAGGGGGAGGCACCGGGGAGCTGTTTTTT. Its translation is CASSYSLLPQKKTGGGTGELFF.